What follows describes a single TCR beta chain. Its target is unknown. The CDR3 is 19 residues long. Per germline, CDR1 SGHDT and CDR2 YYEEEE. V dropped 2 bases and J dropped 4; count of bases not matched to a gene: 14. Sequencing used cDNA as its template, made by extracting RNA and reverse transcribing it. Profiled with immunoSEQ multiplex PCR; TCRdb holds only in-frame clones, not every one. The sample holds 80,000 to 100,000 clones, 40% to 45% seen once. From alopecia areata patients, lesional scalp punch biopsies and peripheral blood were collected. This sample is part of a study of CD8+ T cells in alopecia areata. Study-wide background: Those patients who were treated received oral tofacitinib, which was given at 5 to 10 mg twice daily for moderate-to-severe alopecia areata.

Study findings and constraints: Alphabeta T cells residing in normal skin are also sequenced in scalp samples.

The V gene is TRBV5-6, the J gene TRBJ2-6; the match to TRBD1 covers 8 bases. The TCR comes from a human donor with alopecia areata. Sequenced: CD4+ T cells sorted from blood. The CDR3 protein is CASSFGAGGPSFGANVLTF. CDR3 nucleotides: TGTGCCAGCAGCTTCGGGGCAGGGGGCCCTTCGTTCGGGGCCAACGTCCTGACTTTC.